This TCR beta chain was captured in a study of cytomegalovirus exposure and HLA in healthy donors. A note on this clone: As yet, its antigen is unknown.

Study-level findings and limits: Common viral pathogens seemed to be connected with several of the most significant clusters, according to a later analysis. It was reported that TCR beta sequences correctly inferred the HLA-A and HLA-B alleles for most subjects.

The junction had 4 bases not matched to a gene; V was cut back by 5 bases and J by 0 bases. The CDR3 spans 14 residues. Germline V gene sequence: CDR1 MNHEY, CDR2 SVGAGI. Both 60 Vbeta primers and 13 Jbeta primers went into the PCR. Profiling relied on immunoSEQ multiplex PCR, and the TCRdb table lists in-frame clones only, not all of them. The repertoire holds some 200,000 clones, with approximately 80% as singletons. This chain uses TRBV6-5 with TRBJ2-7, with 7 bases lining up with TRBD2. The sequencing input was PBMCs. This TCR was sampled from a woman aged 25 to 39 in good health and CMV-seronegative. The CDR3 region is CASSPSGGSYEQYF. The CDR3 DNA is TGTGCCAGCAGTCCTAGCGGTGGCTCCTACGAGCAGTACTTC.